This TCR beta chain was recorded in a study of human T cells and chemical hapten exposure. Overall study: Small pooled library volume differences mainly caused per-sample TCR yield variation. Study-wide results and limits: The number of TCRs above 1 in 1000 frequency did not change after DPC sensitization.

This clonotype has ten or more counts. Its target is not known. What the library attached to individual cDNA molecules were unique molecular identifiers. Per the study methods: Sample TCR counts, which ranged from roughly 23,224 to 750,000, had a median of around 93,000. A single record per CDR3 protein comes from TCRdb applying MiXCR to the RACE reads. V and J calls and clone size were set by TCRdb, not the authors. The repertoire holds more than 300,000 distinct CDR3 sequences, with approximately 5% as singletons. Germline V gives CDR1 SQVTM, CDR2 ANQGSEA. Trimming left V 7 bases short and J 0 bases short, with 9 bases between. The CDR3 is 12 residues long. Time point indicated: pre-sensitization, week 0. Indicated treatment: therapeutic diphenylcyclopropenone sensitization with weekly scalp DPC.

This receptor was obtained from a woman between 50 and 59 years old with alopecia areata. Some clones in this sample may be carry-over from other donors' samples. This specimen was whole blood, taken in connection with sensitization to the hapten diphenylcyclopropenone (DPC). The rearrangement uses TRBV29-1 and TRBJ1-1; D ambiguous. Here the CDR3 DNA reads TGCAGCGGGGGTCCCGTGAACACTGAAGCTTTCTTT. Protein sequence: CSGGPVNTEAFF.